What follows are 10 T cell receptor beta chains derived from one specimen sequenced in a study of tumor and adjacent non-tumor tissue in lung cancer. This sample's RNA came from whole unsorted tissue. This non-tumor lung sample came from over 3 cm beyond the tumor edge. A modified ARM-PCR protocol with three rounds of nested PCR amplified TCRbeta. TCRdb processed the multiplex PCR reads anew with MiXCR; each CDR3 protein has one entry. The repertoire includes approximately 100,000 distinct CDR3 sequences, about 64% of them detected once, and under 20% sits in the top ten. The sequencing sample was made of distant non-tumor lung tissue. These receptors were obtained from a man in his fifties or sixties with non-small cell lung cancer.

The sample holds many counts of this clonotype. This chain connects TRBV12-3 or TRBV12-4 to TRBJ1-5; 12 bases are a match to TRBD1. The CDR3 consists of 15 residues. With 5 bases clipped from V and 3 bases from J, the junction kept 2 bases outside the gene matches. The CDR3 reads CASSGTGGSNQPQHF. CDR3 DNA: TGTGCCAGCAGTGGGACAGGGGGCTCCAATCAGCCCCAGCATTTT.

As concerns this clonotype: The missing conserved phenylalanine or tryptophan at the end of this CDR3 makes a read error likely. The V and J genes are TRBV11-1 and TRBJ2-1; D might be TRBD2 (6 bases). From germline, CDR1 is SGHAT and CDR2 FQDESV (reference sequence). The CDR3 sequence is 18 residues long. The CDR3 is CAGSLVHGSGLEVNEQFL. The CDR3 nucleotides read TGTGCAGGCAGCTTAGTCCACGGTAGCGGCCTTGAAGTAAATGAGCAGTTCCTC.

A remark on this clonotype: Germline and junction disagree at one end, which may indicate a read error. The chain couples TRBV11-2 to TRBJ2-3; D is possibly TRBD2 (6 bases). CDR3 size: 15 residues. CDR1 and CDR2 (germline): SGHAT, FQNNGV. In DNA form, the CDR3 reads TGCGCCAGTAGCCCTGGACTAACGGGCCCAGATACGCAGTATTTT. It yields the protein CASSPGLTGPDTQYF.

V gene TRBV30 combines with J gene TRBJ2-7; 8 bases line up with TRBD2. The V gene's germline CDR1 is GTSNPN and CDR2 SVGIG (reference sequence). After removal of 3 bases from V and 2 bases from J, the junction contained 3 bases not matched to a gene. The CDR3 is made up of 13 amino acids. The CDR3 nucleotides read TGTGCCTGGAGGTTAGCGGGAACCTACGAGCAGTACTTC. Protein sequence: CAWRLAGTYEQYF.

This clonotype has ten or more counts. V and J are TRBV6-1 and TRBJ2-2, with TRBD1 identical over 9 bases. Trimming cost V 6 bases and J 1 base; bases outside gene matches: 6. Looked up from germline, CDR1 is MNHNS and CDR2 is SASEGT. This CDR3 region has 16 residues. CDR3 nucleotide sequence: TGTGCCAGCAGCCCTAGGGGACAGGGGAACACCGGGGAGCTGTTTTTT. Residues: CASSPRGQGNTGELFF.

Remarks on this clonotype: This may be a read error: a much more frequent sequence differs by one nucleotide. This chain joins TRBV12-3 or TRBV12-4 and TRBJ2-1; 12 bases fit TRBD2. The V segment lost 7 bases and the J segment 7 bases; nucleotides outside the gene matches: 11. This CDR3 spans 16 amino acids. Here the CDR3 DNA reads TGTGCCAGCACCCGCCCACCTAGCGGGGGGGTTAATGAGCAGTTCTTC. This gives the protein CASTRPPSGGVNEQFF.

The rearrangement joins TRBV25-1 to TRBJ2-2, with 8 bases aligning to TRBD1. CDR1 is MGHDK and CDR2 is SYGVNS in the germline V gene. The V and J ends lost 5 bases and 3 bases, in that order; junction bases with no gene match: 11. This CDR3 region has 17 residues. The CDR3 DNA reads TGTGCCAGCAGTCCATGTGCAGGGGGCCTAGACACCGGGGAGCTGTTTTTT. It specifies CASSPCAGGLDTGELFF. Full variable domain (rest looked up from reference TRBV25-1 and TRBJ2-2): EADIYQTPRYLVIGTGKKITLECSQTMGHDKMYWYQQDPGMELHLIHYSYGVNSTEKGDLSSESTVSRIRTEHFPLTLESARPSHTSQYLCASSPCAGGLDTGELFFGEGSRLTVL.

This chain connects TRBV6-1 to TRBJ2-3; TRBD2 might be the D (5 bases). The CDR3 is made up of 13 amino acids. Trimming took off 3 bases at V and 14 bases at J, with 18 bases between the two ends. CDR1 and CDR2 from the germline V gene are MNHNS and SASEGT. For the CDR3, the DNA is TGTGCCAGCAGTGATCGGGGATCAGATGCGCGGTATTTT. It codes for CASSDRGSDARYF.

As regards this clonotype: The junction shows a germline mismatch at one end, possibly a read error. For the CDR3, the DNA is TGTGCCAGCAGCTTAGTTGGGTTCAGGGGTGCGGATGAACAGCTCTTC. This sequence encodes CASSLVGFRGADEQLF. The V call is TRBV11-1, the J call TRBJ2-1; D possibly corresponds to TRBD1 (6 bases). CDR3 length: 16 amino acids. Looked up from germline, CDR1 is SGHAT and CDR2 is FQDESV (reference sequence). The full variable domain, rest sourced from reference TRBV11-1 and TRBJ2-1, is EAEVAQSPRYKITEKSQAVAFWCDPISGHATLYWYRQILGQGPELLVQFQDESVVDDSQLPKDRFSAERLKGVDSTLKIQPAELGDSAMYLCASSLVGFRGADEQLFGPGTRLTVL.

In the case of this clonotype: One end of the junction fails to match germline, which may point to a read error. The chain carries TRBV29-1 and TRBJ1-1; D gene ambiguous. The germline CDR1 and CDR2 sequences are SQVTM and ANQGSEA. The CDR3 has 12 amino acids. In nucleotides, the CDR3 is TGCGGCGTTCGCGACGCGGGCACTGAAGCTTCCTTT. Protein product: CGVRDAGTEASF.